Reported below is one T cell receptor beta chain. Its antigen is still unknown. Sequenced by immunoSEQ multiplex PCR; TCRdb stores in-frame clones only, minus some. The table includes 90,000 to 95,000 clones, approximately 83% detected once. Time point noted: baseline, week 1 (first vaccination visit). Treatment meaning: pre-vaccination baseline after standard-of-care therapy. Germline CDR1 reads MNHEY; CDR2 reads SVGAGI. This CDR3 contains 14 residues. Trimming shortened V by 2 bases and J by 4 bases, and 12 bases separated the two germline ends. This entry belongs to a study of a mutant IDH1 vaccine in newly diagnosed glioma. Across the study: Treated patients had a mean age of 40.4 years and a sex split that was approximately 62% male and about 40% female. Beforehand, treatment had been radiotherapy, temozolomide, or both; the majority received both. Overall study findings and caveats: Shifts in the top peripheral T cell clonotypes seemed unrelated to pseudoprogression. Vaccine-induced immune responses occurred in under 95% of patients.

The chain employs TRBV6-5 and TRBJ2-7; the D gene is possibly TRBD2 (5 bases). This clonotype was obtained from a woman aged 45-59 years with glioma. The specimen comprised PBMCs, sampled from a glioma patient treated with radiotherapy, temozolomide or both. The CDR3 reads CASSYDARGYEQYF. The CDR3 coding sequence is TGTGCCAGCAGTTACGACGCTCGAGGGTACGAGCAGTACTTC.